The 4 T cell receptor beta chains below come from one sample, sequenced in a study of beta chain features in type 1 diabetes. What was sequenced were expressed TCRB transcripts, since all of the isolated RNA had been reverse transcribed. TCRdb keeps only in-frame clones here, not all; method: immunoSEQ multiplex PCR. The top ten hold about 0.017% of the sample, which has hundreds of thousands of clones, 13% to 15% seen once. Their target antigens are unknown. Whole-study results and caveats: Shorter TCRB CDR3s, moderately but significantly so, were found in Type 1 diabetes patients in all four CD4+ subsets.

Specimen: naive CD4+ T cells from blood. These receptors all come from a man younger than 45 with type 1 diabetes.

Turning to this clone: Different DNA sequences within this sample yield the same CDR3. This chain joins TRBV7-2 and TRBJ2-7, with D possibly TRBD1 on 6 matching bases. CDR3 length: 12 residues. Trimming cost V 4 bases and J 4 bases, with 8 bases left between them. From germline, CDR1 is SGHTA and CDR2 FQGNSA. Written as DNA, the CDR3 is TGTGCCAGCAGCTCACAGGGATACGAGCAGTACTTC. It specifies CASSSQGYEQYF.

As regards this clone: Other DNA sequences of this sample code for an identical CDR3. The rearrangement joins TRBV7-2 to TRBJ1-5; TRBD1 might be the D (5 bases). Trimming left V 5 bases short and J 4 bases short, with 9 bases between. This CDR3 comprises 13 residues. Germline V gives CDR1 SGHTA, CDR2 FQGNSA. The CDR3 bases are TGTGCCAGCAGCCGCGACAGAAATCAGCCCCAGCATTTT. This encodes CASSRDRNQPQHF.

CDR3 DNA: TGTGCCAGCAGCTTAGTAGACAGGACTACGACTAGCCGCACAGATACGCAGTATTTT. Protein: CASSLVDRTTTSRTDTQYF. The chain combines TRBV7-9 with TRBJ2-3; perhaps TRBD2 as D (7 bases). The CDR3 is 19 residues long. Germline CDR1 reads SEHNR; CDR2 reads FQNEAQ (reference sequence). Trimming removed 1 base from V and 1 base from J, with 21 bases in between.

This clone was counted between two and nine times. CDR3 amino acids: CASNGLRDRETQYF. CDR3 sequence (DNA): TGTGCCAGCAATGGTTTACGGGATCGGGAGACCCAGTACTTC. V usage is TRBV2 and J usage is TRBJ2-5, with a possible D match to TRBD2 (5 bases). From germline, CDR1 is SNHLY and CDR2 FYNNEI. The CDR3 sequence is 14 residues long. Trimming cost V 7 bases and J 5 bases, with 17 bases left between them.